The T cell receptor beta chain under discussion was sequenced for a study of vaccination and CD4 T cells after COVID-19. Across the study: The stimulating agents, overlapping spike peptides, came from SARS-CoV-2, HCoV-NL63, HCoV-OC43 and HCoV-229E. Study outcomes and limitations: Early post-infection timepoints were missing, and relatively few convalescent patients were studied.

The CDR3 consists of 15 residues. Germline assignment: CDR1 DFQATT and CDR2 SNEGSKA (reference sequence). Concerning this clonotype itself: Its antigen is undetermined. The germline gene is not matched at one end of the junction; a read error may be the cause.

At the Johns Hopkins FTIC core, DNA taken from cultured CD4+ T cells was sequenced by way of the Oncomine TCR Beta short-read assay. Using its own MiXCR run on the PCR reads, TCRdb lists one record per CDR3 protein. Here the sample spans around 6,100 distinct CDR3 sequences, around 48% being singletons. As to treatment: approximately 9-day PBMC culture with coronavirus spike peptide pools or control peptides (ViraFEST assay). Collection of the unexposed donor's CD4+ T cells took place before the COVID-19 pandemic (2011-2018). The sequence derives from a human donor in good health. The sequenced material came from CD4+ T cells from blood, cultured in vitro. The V and J genes are TRBV20-1 and TRBJ1-1; D gene unclear. Here the CDR3 reads CSAREGAGRNTEAFF. DNA of the CDR3: TGCAGTGCGAGAGAGGGCGCAGGAAGGAACACTGAAGCTTTCTTT.